The clone carrying this TCR beta chain has ten or more counts. The antigen is not known. The sample originates from a study of breast tumors, draining lymph nodes, adjacent tissues. Germline V gene sequence: CDR1 SGHRS, CDR2 YFSETQ. Trimming took off 0 bases at V and 3 bases at J, with 13 bases between the two ends. This CDR3 spans 15 amino acids. Whole-study results and caveats: Tumor TCR diversity was below lymph nodes but above nontumor tissue. Findings are consistent with lymph node origin and intratumoral expansion of most tumor T cells.

TCRdb re-called the multiplex PCR reads through MiXCR, storing one row per CDR3 protein. In the table there are 100,000 to 150,000 distinct CDR3 sequences, less than 20% of which are singletons. Breast cancer patients provided tissue from their axillary draining lymph nodes. The chain combines TRBV5-1 with TRBJ2-7, with a possible D match to TRBD2 (5 bases). This sequence originates from a female donor with breast cancer. Some clones in this sample may be carry-over from other donors' samples. Input material: axillary lymph node tissue. The CDR3 nucleotides read TGCGCCAGCAGCTTGGGAGGGTCCGGATACTACGAGCAGTACTTC. Its translation: CASSLGGSGYYEQYF.